A selection of T cell receptor beta chains follows, all from one sample in a study of T cell responses to AZD1222 COVID-19 vaccine. The table came from immunoSEQ multiplex PCR; TCRdb's copy has only in-frame clones and leaves some out. The sample has 150,000 to 180,000 clones, 86% seen once. The source material was peripheral blood, sampled on day 0 of MenACWY control vaccination. The receptors shown here come from an adult in good health. The CDR3 runs from the conserved cysteine through the conserved F or W. Fields, in order: clone size, V gene, J gene, D gene, CDR3 protein, CDR3 DNA. The D gene is left open where the match is weak. Clone size, where shown, is once, few, many, or a class for clones that have expanded.

.	TRBV9	TRBJ1-1	.	CASGRDVAEAFF	TGTGCCAGTGGGAGGGACGTTGCTGAAGCTTTCTTT
.	TRBV11-2	TRBJ2-5	.	CASSSQGRQETQYF	TGTGCCAGCAGTAGTCAGGGGAGGCAAGAGACCCAGTACTTC
.	TRBV21-1	TRBJ1-2	.	CASSKALTVSNYGYTF	TGTGCCAGCAGCAAAGCCTTGACGGTATCTAACTATGGCTACACCTTC
.	TRBV5-1	TRBJ2-1	TRBD2	CASSLAAGGSYNEQFF	TGCGCCAGCAGCTTGGCAGCGGGGGGCTCCTACAATGAGCAGTTCTTC
.	TRBV24-1	TRBJ1-5	.	CATRSGGINQPQHF	TGTGCCACCAGATCAGGAGGGATCAATCAGCCCCAGCATTTT
.	TRBV27	TRBJ1-6	.	CASSLGGLMSLHF	TGTGCCAGCAGTTTAGGTGGGCTTATGTCCCTCCACTTT
.	TRBV7-9	TRBJ2-2	TRBD1	CASSYWDSEHVGNPGELFF	TGTGCCAGCAGCTATTGGGACAGTGAACACGTTGGGAACCCCGGGGAGCTGTTTTTT
once	TRBV28	TRBJ2-1	.	CASRQQRPNNEQFF	TGTGCCAGCAGACAACAGCGCCCTAACAATGAGCAGTTCTTC
.	TRBV11-2	TRBJ2-1	.	CASSLNSPWVFF	TGTGCCAGCAGCTTAAATTCCCCCTGGGTGTTCTTC
.	TRBV9	TRBJ2-2	.	CASSVGHRVNTGELFF	TGTGCCAGCAGCGTAGGTCACAGGGTCAACACCGGGGAGCTGTTTTTT
.	TRBV6-1	TRBJ2-7	.	CASSESGLSYEQYF	TGTGCCAGCAGTGAGTCAGGTTTATCCTACGAGCAGTACTTC
few	TRBV11-2	TRBJ2-3	TRBD2	CASSSSGLAGGLGTDTQYF	TGTGCCAGCAGCTCATCGGGACTAGCGGGGGGGCTGGGCACAGATACGCAGTATTTT
.	TRBV20-1	TRBJ2-1	.	CSASPGGWYNEQFF	TGCAGTGCTAGTCCAGGTGGCTGGTACAATGAGCAGTTCTTC
.	TRBV27	TRBJ1-4	.	CASSLYPGTTNEKLFF	TGTGCCAGCAGTTTATATCCGGGGACGACTAATGAAAAACTGTTTTTT
.	TRBV5-6	TRBJ1-1	TRBD1	CASDRGGNTEAFF	TGTGCCAGCGACAGGGGGGGTAACACTGAAGCTTTCTTT
.	TRBV13	TRBJ2-2	.	CASSLGLYTGELFF	TGTGCCAGCAGCCTCGGACTTTACACCGGGGAGCTGTTTTTT